Listed here are 15 T cell receptor beta chains from one sample, sequenced in a study of patients and donors after allogeneic stem cell transplantation. TCRdb recomputed calls from the RT-PCR reads with MiXCR, one row per CDR3 protein. The repertoire holds hundreds of thousands of distinct CDR3 sequences, roughly 17% seen once, with 7.2% in the top ten. The specimen was blood, either unsorted or a sorted T cell fraction (not recorded which). These receptors all come from a human donor who was either an allogeneic HSCT recipient or a stem cell or donor lymphocyte infusion donor (not recorded which). It is not recorded whose cells these are; they may come from a transplant donor.

This clonotype was observed a handful of times. The chain couples TRBV30 to TRBJ2-7; weak D call: TRBD1 (5 bases). CDR3 length: 12 residues. From germline, CDR1 is GTSNPN and CDR2 SVGIG (reference sequence). The V end was cut by 6 bases, the J end by 5 bases, with 14 bases between. The CDR3 DNA follows: TGTGCCTGCAGGGTAAGGGTCGACGAGCAGTACTTC. Translation gives CACRVRVDEQYF.

This rearrangement joins TRBV4-1 to TRBJ2-3; TRBD2 agrees at 7 bases. Losses at the gene ends were 3 bases for V and 3 bases for J; bases not matched to a gene: 15. Germline CDR1 reads MGHRA; CDR2 reads YSYEKL. The CDR3 runs 18 residues. Here the CDR3 DNA reads TGCGCCAGCAGCCACACCCTTAGCGGGTATGGGGAAACAGATACGCAGTATTTT. It is translated as CASSHTLSGYGETDTQYF.

J is TRBJ1-5 and V is TRBV12-3 or TRBV12-4, with a possible D match to TRBD1 (5 bases). The CDR3 covers 16 residues. V shed 1 base and J shed 3 bases, with 13 bases lying between them. This chain's CDR3 is CASSLGGRSFNQPQHF. CDR3 DNA: TGTGCCAGCAGTTTAGGGGGCAGAAGTTTCAATCAGCCCCAGCATTTT.

This clonotype appeared a single time. This chain links TRBV7-2 with TRBJ1-5; unclear D gene. V was shortened by 8 bases and J by 1 base, with 9 bases between the two germline ends. CDR3 length: 13 residues. The germline gives CDR1 SGHTA, CDR2 FQGNSA. Here the CDR3 reads CASCEQSNQPQHF. The DNA of the CDR3 is TGTGCCAGCTGCGAACAGAGCAATCAGCCCCAGCATTTT. Drawing the rest from reference TRBV7-2 and TRBJ1-5, the complete variable domain is GAGVSQSPSNKVTEKGKDVELRCDPISGHTALYWYRQSLGQGLEFLIYFQGNSAPDKSGLPSDRFSAERTGGSVSTLTIQRTQQEDSAVYLCASCEQSNQPQHFGDGTRLSIL.

This rearrangement joins TRBV3-1 to TRBJ1-1; no clear D. Germline values: CDR1 LGHDT, CDR2 YNNKEL (reference sequence). There are 17 residues in the CDR3. The V and J ends lost 4 bases and 1 base respectively, with 19 bases between them. This CDR3 reads CASSRRTHGVGNTEAFF. The CDR3 nucleotides read TGTGCCAGCAGCCGAAGAACCCACGGGGTAGGGAACACTGAAGCTTTCTTT.

The chain is built from TRBV5-1 and TRBJ2-1, with 8 bases identical to TRBD2. V was clipped by 0 bases and J by 8 bases; unmatched bases: 4. Germline CDR1 is SGHRS and CDR2 is YFSETQ. CDR3 size: 14 residues. The CDR3 loop reads CASSLVGLVYEQFF. In nucleotides, the CDR3 is TGCGCCAGCAGCTTGGTGGGACTAGTCTATGAGCAGTTCTTC.

This clonotype has just a few counts. The rearrangement joins TRBV18 to TRBJ2-1; D possibly uses TRBD1 or TRBD2 (5 bases each). V shed 2 bases and J shed 7 bases, with 15 bases lying between them. Germline V gene lookup returns CDR1 KGHSH and CDR2 LQKENI. The CDR3 covers 15 residues. CDR3: CASSPSRGALNEQFF. CDR3 nucleotide sequence: TGTGCCAGCTCACCATCGAGGGGTGCTTTAAATGAGCAGTTCTTC. Looking up the rest from reference TRBV18 and TRBJ2-1 gives the full variable domain: NAGVMQNPRHLVRRRGQEARLRCSPMKGHSHVYWYRQLPEEGLKFMVYLQKENIIDESGMPKERFSAEFPKEGPSILRIQQVVRGDSAAYFCASSPSRGALNEQFFGPGTRLTVL.

The J gene is TRBJ2-2, the V gene TRBV5-1; 7 nucleotides match TRBD2. Trimming at V came to 4 bases and at J to 7 bases, leaving 7 bases not matched to a gene. From germline, CDR1 is SGHRS and CDR2 YFSETQ. This CDR3 contains 14 residues. The CDR3 sequence: CASSPGTKGGELFF. CDR3 nucleotide sequence: TGCGCCAGCAGCCCGGGGACTAAGGGCGGGGAGCTGTTTTTT.

This clonotype was counted only a few times. The rearrangement links TRBV2 to TRBJ2-2; 9 bases are a match to TRBD1. The CDR3 loop spans 16 amino acids. V was clipped by 6 bases and J by 6 bases; unmatched bases: 11. Germline V lookup: CDR1 SNHLY, CDR2 FYNNEI. CDR3 loop: CASRPPRTGVPGELFF. The CDR3 region has the DNA TGTGCCAGCAGACCTCCCCGGACAGGGGTCCCCGGGGAGCTGTTTTTT.

Only a few counts were recorded for this clonotype. The chain couples TRBV25-1 to TRBJ1-2; weak D call: TRBD1 (6 bases). Per the germline V gene, CDR1 is MGHDK and CDR2 is SYGVNS. There are 13 residues in the CDR3. Trimming took off 10 bases at V and 4 bases at J, with 16 bases between the two ends. CDR3 in DNA: TGTGCCACCCTACAGGGTTTCGGCTATGGCTACACCTTC. Its translation: CATLQGFGYGYTF.

This clonotype was observed a few times. The chain uses TRBV5-1 and TRBJ2-7; D might be TRBD2 (6 bases). V gave up 3 bases and J gave up 1 base, with 8 bases separating them. This CDR3 comprises 13 residues. The germline CDR1 and CDR2 sequences are SGHRS and YFSETQ. CDR3 bases: TGCGCCAGCAGCTGGGACTTATCCTACGAGCAGTACTTC. Amino acid sequence: CASSWDLSYEQYF.

The chain combines TRBV5-1 with TRBJ1-1; 10 positions match TRBD1. Germline values: CDR1 SGHRS, CDR2 YFSETQ. This CDR3 spans 16 amino acids. After removal of 0 bases from V and 1 base from J, the junction contained 3 bases not matched to a gene. The CDR3: CASSLEGQGRNTEAFF. The CDR3 DNA follows: TGCGCCAGCAGCTTGGAGGGACAGGGGAGGAACACTGAAGCTTTCTTT. Full variable domain (remainder filled in from reference TRBV5-1 and TRBJ1-1): KAGVTQTPRYLIKTRGQQVTLSCSPISGHRSVSWYQQTPGQGLQFLFEYFSETQRNKGNFPGRFSGRQFSNSRSEMNVSTLELGDSALYLCASSLEGQGRNTEAFFGQGTRLTVV.

The V and J genes are TRBV7-7 and TRBJ1-6, with TRBD1 identical over 12 bases. J lost 6 bases, V lost 5 bases, and 14 bases had no gene match. CDR1 is SSHAT, CDR2 FNYEAQ, per germline (reference sequence). The CDR3 contains 19 residues. The CDR3 here is CASSEWGQGASPFNSPLHF. The CDR3 DNA is TGTGCCAGCAGCGAGTGGGGACAGGGGGCTAGCCCCTTTAATTCACCCCTCCACTTT.

This clonotype occurred a few times. The chain couples TRBV28 to TRBJ2-7, with no clear D. The CDR3 contains 13 residues. Trimming took off 6 bases at V and 0 bases at J, with 9 bases between the two ends. The germline gives CDR1 MDHEN, CDR2 SYDVKM. The CDR3 bases are TGTGCCAGCAGAACCCTGGGCTCCTACGAGCAGTACTTC. It encodes CASRTLGSYEQYF.

This clonotype was counted a few times. V gene TRBV18 combines with J gene TRBJ1-3; D is unclear. Germline assignment: CDR1 KGHSH and CDR2 LQKENI. The CDR3 covers 14 residues. V was cut by 4 bases and J by 4 bases, with 11 bases left in between. The CDR3: CASSRPDGGNTIYF. DNA for the CDR3: TGTGCCAGCTCACGACCGGACGGAGGAAACACCATATATTTT.